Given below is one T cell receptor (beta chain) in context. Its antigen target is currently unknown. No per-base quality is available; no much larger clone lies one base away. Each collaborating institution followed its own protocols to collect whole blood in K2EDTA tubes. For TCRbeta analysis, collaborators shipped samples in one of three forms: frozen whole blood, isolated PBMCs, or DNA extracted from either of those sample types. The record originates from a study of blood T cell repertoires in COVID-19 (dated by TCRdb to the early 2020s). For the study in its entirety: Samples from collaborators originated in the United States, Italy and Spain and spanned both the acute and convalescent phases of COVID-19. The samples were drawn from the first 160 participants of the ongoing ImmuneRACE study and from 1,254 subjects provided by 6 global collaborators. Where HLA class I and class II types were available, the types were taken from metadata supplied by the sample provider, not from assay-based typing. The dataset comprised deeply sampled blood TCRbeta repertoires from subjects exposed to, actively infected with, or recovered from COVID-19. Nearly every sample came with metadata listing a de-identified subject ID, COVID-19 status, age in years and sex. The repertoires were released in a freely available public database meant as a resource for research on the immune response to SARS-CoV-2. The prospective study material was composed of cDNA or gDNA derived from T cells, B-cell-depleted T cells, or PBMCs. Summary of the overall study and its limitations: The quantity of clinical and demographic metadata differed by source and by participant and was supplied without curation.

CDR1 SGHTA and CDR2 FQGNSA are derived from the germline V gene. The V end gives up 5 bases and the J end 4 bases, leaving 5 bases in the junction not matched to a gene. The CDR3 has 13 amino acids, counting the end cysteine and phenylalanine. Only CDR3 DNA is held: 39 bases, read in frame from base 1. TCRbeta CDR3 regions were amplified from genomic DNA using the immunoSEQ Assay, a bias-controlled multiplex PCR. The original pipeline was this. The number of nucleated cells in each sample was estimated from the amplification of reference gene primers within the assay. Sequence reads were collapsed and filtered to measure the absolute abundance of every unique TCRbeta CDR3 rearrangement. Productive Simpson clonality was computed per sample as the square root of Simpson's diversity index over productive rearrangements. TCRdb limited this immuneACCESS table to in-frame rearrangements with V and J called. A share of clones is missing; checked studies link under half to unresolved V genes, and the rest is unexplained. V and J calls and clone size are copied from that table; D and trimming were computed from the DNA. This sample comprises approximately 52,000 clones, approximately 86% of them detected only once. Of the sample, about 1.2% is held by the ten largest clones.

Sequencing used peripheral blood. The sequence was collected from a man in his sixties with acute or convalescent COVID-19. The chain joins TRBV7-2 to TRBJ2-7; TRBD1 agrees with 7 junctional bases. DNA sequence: TGTGCCAGCAGCCCAGGGACAGAGTACGAGCAGTACTTC. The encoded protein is CASSPGTEYEQYF. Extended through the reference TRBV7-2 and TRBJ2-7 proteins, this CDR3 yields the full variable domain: GAGVSQSPSNKVTEKGKDVELRCDPISGHTALYWYRQSLGQGLEFLIYFQGNSAPDKSGLPSDRFSAERTGGSVSTLTIQRTQQEDSAVYLCASSPGTEYEQYFGPGTRLTVT.